Listed below are T cell receptor beta chains from one sample, sequenced in a study of identical twins. In TCRdb, the 5' RACE reads were re-called with MiXCR into one record per CDR3 protein. The table shows 570,000 or so distinct CDR3 sequences, with 9% to 10% occurring only once. The data also belong to a second study, concerning yellow fever vaccine responses in identical twins.

Material for sequencing was PBMCs. The receptors stem from a woman between 18 and 29 years old in good health. The CDR3 runs from the conserved cysteine through the conserved F or W. Each record gives: clone size, V gene, J gene, D gene, CDR3 DNA, CDR3 protein. A D gene is named only where the DNA matches it firmly. Clone size appears in some rows only: once, few, many, or a class for an expanded clone.

abundance: few; v_gene: TRBV12-3/TRBV12-4; j_gene: TRBJ2-6; d_gene: NA; CDR3nt: TGTGCCAGCTCCCCCAGCTCTGGGGCCAACGTCCTGACTTTC; CDR3aa: CASSPSSGANVLTF
abundance: many; v_gene: TRBV15; j_gene: TRBJ1-1; d_gene: NA; CDR3nt: TGTGCCACCAGCCTCTTCCAGGGAGGCACTGAAGCTTTCTTT; CDR3aa: CATSLFQGGTEAFF
abundance: NA; v_gene: TRBV6-2/TRBV6-3; j_gene: TRBJ2-1; d_gene: NA; CDR3nt: TGTGCCAGCAGCCCCTCGGCGGCTGGTGAGCAGTTCTTC; CDR3aa: CASSPSAAGEQFF
abundance: NA; v_gene: TRBV29-1; j_gene: TRBJ2-7; d_gene: TRBD1; CDR3nt: TGCAGCGCGGGACAGGCTCCCTACGAGCAGTACTTC; CDR3aa: CSAGQAPYEQYF
abundance: many; v_gene: TRBV20-1; j_gene: TRBJ2-4; d_gene: NA; CDR3nt: TGCAGTGCCCCGTTGGGGCAGTCTATTCAGTACTTC; CDR3aa: CSAPLGQSIQYF
abundance: few; v_gene: TRBV6-2/TRBV6-3; j_gene: TRBJ2-5; d_gene: TRBD2; CDR3nt: TGTGCCAGCAGGCCGCGGGGGGAATTACAAGAGACCCAGTACTTC; CDR3aa: CASRPRGELQETQYF
abundance: NA; v_gene: TRBV29-1; j_gene: TRBJ2-7; d_gene: TRBD1; CDR3nt: TGCAGCGTTGAAGGGGGTGCGGGACAGGGGGCCTACGAGCAGTACTTC; CDR3aa: CSVEGGAGQGAYEQYF
abundance: NA; v_gene: TRBV29-1; j_gene: TRBJ2-7; d_gene: NA; CDR3nt: TGCAGCGCCGCGGACCTCACCGGCGAGCAGTACTTC; CDR3aa: CSAADLTGEQYF
abundance: NA; v_gene: TRBV30; j_gene: TRBJ2-2; d_gene: NA; CDR3nt: TGTGCCTGGAGGGTGAACACCGGGGAGCTGTTTTTT; CDR3aa: CAWRVNTGELFF
abundance: few; v_gene: TRBV11-1; j_gene: TRBJ2-5; d_gene: TRBD2; CDR3nt: TGTGCCAGCAGCCCGGGACTAGCGGGAGGTATAGCGCGAGAGACCCAGTACTTC; CDR3aa: CASSPGLAGGIARETQYF
abundance: many; v_gene: TRBV15; j_gene: TRBJ2-5; d_gene: NA; CDR3nt: TGTGCCACCAGCACTAGGAACCAAGAGACCCAGTACTTC; CDR3aa: CATSTRNQETQYF
abundance: many; v_gene: TRBV20-1; j_gene: TRBJ2-3; d_gene: NA; CDR3nt: TGCAGTGCAGAAGGTCCAGGGGTTAGCACAGATACGCAGTATTTT; CDR3aa: CSAEGPGVSTDTQYF
abundance: many; v_gene: TRBV5-1; j_gene: TRBJ1-1; d_gene: NA; CDR3nt: TGCGCCAGCAGCTTCCGAGGGCCCGATCACACTGAAGCTTTCTTT; CDR3aa: CASSFRGPDHTEAFF
abundance: few; v_gene: TRBV29-1; j_gene: TRBJ2-7; d_gene: NA; CDR3nt: TGCAGCGTCACGATCTGGGGCGCCTACGAGCAGTACTTC; CDR3aa: CSVTIWGAYEQYF
abundance: NA; v_gene: TRBV15; j_gene: TRBJ1-1; d_gene: NA; CDR3nt: TGTGCCACCAGCAGTGGACAGTCGAGCACTGAAGCTTTCTTT; CDR3aa: CATSSGQSSTEAFF
abundance: few; v_gene: TRBV11-2; j_gene: TRBJ2-1; d_gene: NA; CDR3nt: TGTGCCAGCAGGAGGGTGGGGTTTGGATACAATGAGCAGTTCTTC; CDR3aa: CASRRVGFGYNEQFF
abundance: many; v_gene: TRBV12-3/TRBV12-4; j_gene: TRBJ2-4; d_gene: NA; CDR3nt: TGTGCCAGCAGTTCTTCCGACAGGTTAAACATTCAGTACTTC; CDR3aa: CASSSSDRLNIQYF
abundance: many; v_gene: TRBV4-3; j_gene: TRBJ2-3; d_gene: NA; CDR3nt: TGCGCCAGCAGCCAATCTAGGGGCAGGGCCACAGATACGCAGTATTTT; CDR3aa: CASSQSRGRATDTQYF
abundance: few; v_gene: TRBV12-3/TRBV12-4; j_gene: TRBJ2-3; d_gene: TRBD2; CDR3nt: TGTGCCAGCAGTTTTAGGACTAGCGGGGCTAGCACAGATACGCAGTATTTT; CDR3aa: CASSFRTSGASTDTQYF
abundance: few; v_gene: TRBV20-1; j_gene: TRBJ2-7; d_gene: NA; CDR3nt: TGCAGTGCTCCGGAGCTAGCATCAGGGGTCGAGCAGTACTTC; CDR3aa: CSAPELASGVEQYF
abundance: many; v_gene: TRBV12-3/TRBV12-4; j_gene: TRBJ1-1; d_gene: NA; CDR3nt: TGTGCCAGCAGTTTAGCGAACACTGAAGCTTTCTTT; CDR3aa: CASSLANTEAFF
abundance: NA; v_gene: TRBV11-3; j_gene: TRBJ1-1; d_gene: NA; CDR3nt: TGTGCCAGCAGCTTAACAGGGCTTGTTCGATCCACTGAAGCTTTCTTT; CDR3aa: CASSLTGLVRSTEAFF
abundance: few; v_gene: TRBV4-3; j_gene: TRBJ1-2; d_gene: NA; CDR3nt: TGCGCCAGCAGCCAAGATCTACCCAGGGCAGGAGGTGGCTACACCTTC; CDR3aa: CASSQDLPRAGGGYTF
abundance: NA; v_gene: TRBV20-1; j_gene: TRBJ2-3; d_gene: NA; CDR3nt: TGCAGTGACATAACAGTTCTCCGGTCGGATACGCAGTATTTT; CDR3aa: CSDITVLRSDTQYF
abundance: few; v_gene: TRBV24-1; j_gene: TRBJ2-3; d_gene: TRBD1; CDR3nt: TGTGCCACCAGTGATCCCGGGACAGGGAGCACAGATACGCAGTATTTT; CDR3aa: CATSDPGTGSTDTQYF
abundance: NA; v_gene: TRBV15; j_gene: TRBJ2-7; d_gene: NA; CDR3nt: TGTGCCACCAGCACCCCGCCCCCGGCCCCCTACGAGCAGTACTTC; CDR3aa: CATSTPPPAPYEQYF
abundance: few; v_gene: TRBV7-2; j_gene: TRBJ2-3; d_gene: NA; CDR3nt: TGTGCCAGCAGGGAGACAGGCACAGATACGCAGTATTTT; CDR3aa: CASRETGTDTQYF
abundance: NA; v_gene: TRBV14; j_gene: TRBJ1-4; d_gene: NA; CDR3nt: TGTGCCAGCAGCCAAGCTGAAAAACTGTTTTTT; CDR3aa: CASSQAEKLFF
abundance: many; v_gene: TRBV6-1; j_gene: TRBJ1-1; d_gene: TRBD1; CDR3nt: TGTGCCAGCCAGACGGGACAGATGGCCACTGAAGCTTTCTTT; CDR3aa: CASQTGQMATEAFF
abundance: NA; v_gene: TRBV6-1; j_gene: TRBJ2-5; d_gene: NA; CDR3nt: TGTGCCAGCAGCCCTCCCCCGATTAGGGGGGAAGAGACCCAGTACTTC; CDR3aa: CASSPPPIRGEETQYF
abundance: many; v_gene: TRBV27; j_gene: TRBJ2-1; d_gene: NA; CDR3nt: TGTGCCAGCAGTGTACTAACTAGGGACCACAATGAGCAGTTCTTC; CDR3aa: CASSVLTRDHNEQFF
abundance: few; v_gene: TRBV7-2; j_gene: TRBJ2-5; d_gene: TRBD2; CDR3nt: TGTGCCAGCAGCCTTTCCGGACTAGGCGGGCGGGAGACCCAGTACTTC; CDR3aa: CASSLSGLGGRETQYF
abundance: NA; v_gene: TRBV3-1; j_gene: TRBJ2-1; d_gene: TRBD2; CDR3nt: TGTGCCAGCAGCCAATTTCCGGGGGGGCCCTACAATGAGCAGTTCTTC; CDR3aa: CASSQFPGGPYNEQFF
abundance: many; v_gene: TRBV21-1; j_gene: TRBJ2-1; d_gene: NA; CDR3nt: TGTGCCAGCAGCAAAGCCGACAGGTACAATGAGCAGTTCTTC; CDR3aa: CASSKADRYNEQFF
abundance: NA; v_gene: TRBV6-2/TRBV6-3; j_gene: TRBJ2-7; d_gene: TRBD2; CDR3nt: TGTGCCAGCAGTTATGCGGGGGACTCCTACGAGCAGTACTTC; CDR3aa: CASSYAGDSYEQYF
abundance: NA; v_gene: TRBV18; j_gene: TRBJ2-5; d_gene: TRBD2; CDR3nt: TGTGCCAGCTCACCCTTTAGACTAGCGGGAGATCGAGAGACCCAGTACTTC; CDR3aa: CASSPFRLAGDRETQYF
abundance: NA; v_gene: TRBV5-1; j_gene: TRBJ2-5; d_gene: NA; CDR3nt: TGCGCCAGCAGCAGGATAGGGTTGGAGGCCCAGTACTTC; CDR3aa: CASSRIGLEAQYF
abundance: many; v_gene: TRBV5-1; j_gene: TRBJ2-3; d_gene: NA; CDR3nt: TGCGCCAGCAGCCCGGCAGGGACAGATACGCAGTATTTT; CDR3aa: CASSPAGTDTQYF